The clone carrying this T cell receptor (beta chain) was picked up a small number of times. Trimming pared 7 bases from V and 6 bases from J, leaving 16 bases between. This CDR3 has 14 residues. Per germline, CDR1 SGDLS and CDR2 YYNGEE. Through a sample-barcoded 5' primer and a J-beta primer mix, a second PCR was run for roughly 6 to 12 cycles. Each CDR3 protein is one row after TCRdb ran MiXCR on the 5' RACE reads. The data contain some 1.5 million distinct CDR3 sequences, roughly 27% of them singletons. This entry belongs to a study of blood T cells in healthy people across ages. The chain has TRBV9 and TRBJ2-2, with D possibly matching TRBD2 (6 bases). Sequencing used blood. This TCR derives from a woman in her 30s in good health. The CDR3 here is CASGLTGDAGELFF. CDR3 sequence (DNA): TGTGCCAGCGGGCTTACGGGGGACGCCGGGGAGCTGTTTTTT.